This TCR beta chain was recovered during a study of Ad26.COV2.S vaccination and SARS-CoV-2 variants. Across the whole study: Donor was in the COV1001 Ad26.COV2.S trial arm. Study-wide points: Those who received the vaccine showed greater spike-specific TCR breadth than those given placebo. Reported post-vaccination CD8+ and CD4+ T cell responses to spike showed substantial breadth.

Described treatment: roughly 20 received Ad26.COV2.S at low or high dose, single or two shots; roughly five received placebo; per-sample allocation not given. It was on day 63 after the first vaccine or placebo injection that samples were taken. Sequencing was performed with immunoSEQ multiplex PCR; in TCRdb, only in-frame clones are kept and a portion is missing. This repertoire shows roughly 380,000 clones, approximately 87% found once; its top ten account for 3.5% to 4%. With regard to this clone: Its antigen is unknown.

The sequence derives from a person between 18 and 65 years old who received the Ad26.COV2.S COVID-19 vaccine or a placebo. The specimen comprised peripheral blood, sampled in a trial of Ad26.COV2.S vaccine versus placebo.

The CDR3 sequence is CASSLPPQETQYF. The CDR3 DNA reads TGTGCCAGCTCACTCCCCCCCCAAGAGACCCAGTACTTC. This sequence joins TRBV18 and TRBJ2-5, with D uncertain. Per the germline V gene, CDR1 is KGHSH and CDR2 is LQKENI. V was trimmed by 4 bases and J by 1 base, leaving 7 bases between them. This CDR3 region has 13 residues.